Sequencing of this T cell receptor beta chain was carried out in a study of blood T cell repertoires in COVID-19. Study details: Sites across the United States, Italy and Spain contributed samples from acute and convalescent COVID-19. PBMCs, B-cell-depleted T cells, or T cells provided the cDNA or gDNA that made up the material.

The CDR3 totals 14 residues. From germline, CDR1 is MNHNY and CDR2 SVGAGI (reference sequence). Trimming left V 7 bases short and J 2 bases short, with 14 bases between. In the original workflow: How many nucleated cells were present was estimated from reference gene primer amplification. Some clones are missing from TCRdb's copy, which holds only in-frame ones; the method was immunoSEQ multiplex PCR. That table supplies the V and J calls and clone size; D and trimming were determined from the DNA. The table lists some 200,000 clones, roughly 86% of them singletons. This clone was detected a few times.

This sequence joins TRBV6-6 and TRBJ1-1, with a tentative D call TRBD1 (5 bases). The clonotype was recovered from a man aged 35 to 55 with active or convalescent COVID-19. Sample: peripheral blood. CDR3 residues: CASILTDSNTEAFF. The CDR3 region has the DNA TGTGCCAGCATCCTGACAGACTCTAACACTGAAGCTTTCTTT.